This is a list of T cell receptor beta chains from one sample in a study of shared clonotypes between healthy human individuals. Profiled with immunoSEQ multiplex PCR; TCRdb holds only in-frame clones, not every one. The data hold more than 1.2 million clones, with just under 99% observed a single time. Sequenced: naive CD4+ T cells sorted from blood. The source of these receptors is a man under 40 in good health. Each CDR3 is given with its conserved first and last residue. Fields, in order: J gene, D gene, V gene, CDR3 DNA, CDR3 protein. A D gene is named only where the DNA matches it firmly.

TRBJ2-1,TRBD2,TRBV5-1,TGCGCCAGCAGCTTGTCCCCACTAGCGGGAAGGGAGCAGTTCTTC,CASSLSPLAGREQFF
TRBJ1-4,.,TRBV19,TGTGCCACCAGTTTTTTGGGAGGGGAAAAACTGTTTTTT,CATSFLGGEKLFF
TRBJ1-5,.,TRBV5-6,TGTGCCAGCAGCCTGCTCCGGGGGTCAGTGGTGGGCAATCAGCCCCAGCATTTT,CASSLLRGSVVGNQPQHF
TRBJ2-6,.,TRBV19,TGTGCCAGTAGTCCCTCTGGGGCCAACGTCCTGACTTTC,CASSPSGANVLTF
TRBJ2-2,.,TRBV5-4,TGTGCCAGCAGCTTGGAAGGTTGGACCAAGAACACCGGGGAGCTGTTTTTT,CASSLEGWTKNTGELFF
TRBJ2-1,.,TRBV10-1,TGCGCCAGCAGTGAGTACAGGGACAATGAGCAGTTCTTC,CASSEYRDNEQFF
TRBJ1-4,TRBD1,TRBV28,TGTGCCAGCAGCCCCGACAGGGGGCCAACTAATGAAAAACTGTTTTTT,CASSPDRGPTNEKLFF
TRBJ2-7,.,TRBV4-1,TGCGCCAGCAGCCAAGACCTGGACACTAATCGGCCCGAGCAGTACTTC,CASSQDLDTNRPEQYF
TRBJ1-4,TRBD1,TRBV6-1,TGTGCCAGCAACGAACAGGGGTCTAATGAAAAACTGTTTTTT,CASNEQGSNEKLFF
TRBJ1-3,TRBD1,TRBV28,TGTGCCAGCAGTTTCCCCGACAGGGGGACAGGAAACACCATATATTTT,CASSFPDRGTGNTIYF
TRBJ2-7,.,TRBV18,TGTGCCAGCTCACCGGCTGTTTCGGGCACCTCTTACGAGCAGTACTTC,CASSPAVSGTSYEQYF
TRBJ2-7,TRBD2,TRBV5-4,TGTGCCAGCAGCTCCAGCGGGAGAGGGTACGAGCAGTACTTC,CASSSSGRGYEQYF
TRBJ1-5,.,TRBV5-5,TGTGCCAGCAGCAAGCGGGACGGCCGCCCTGGGCAGCCCCAGCATTTT,CASSKRDGRPGQPQHF